A single sample gave rise to the 26 T cell receptor beta chains below, sequenced in a study of cytomegalovirus exposure and HLA in healthy donors (dated by TCRdb to 2016 to 2017). The library was generated by the immunoSEQ multiplex PCR assay. For the multiplex PCR, a mixture combining 60 forward primers for TCR Vbeta segments and 13 reverse primers for TCR Jbeta segments was used. The immuneACCESS repertoire file appears here via TCRdb, limited to in-frame rearrangements. These files lack a portion of the clones; in checked studies, under half of the deficit traces to unresolved V genes, and the cause of the others is not known. Per the sample table, the count is over 65,000 clones. Of the sample, 1.1% falls within the top ten clones. The sequenced sample consisted of PBMCs. The source is a woman aged 25 to 45 in good health and CMV-seronegative.

This chain joins TRBV27 and TRBJ2-1, with 8 bases identical to TRBD2. CDR1 and CDR2 from the germline V gene are MNHEY and SMNVEV (reference sequence). V shed 6 bases, J shed 7 bases, and the junction held 11 bases outside the gene matches. This CDR3 has 15 amino acids. CDR3 DNA sequence: TGTGCCAGCAGCCGAAGCGGGAGTTACGGAAATGAGCAGTTCTTC. Its translation: CASSRSGSYGNEQFF.

V is TRBV5-6 and J is TRBJ2-7; 7 nucleotides match TRBD1. CDR3 length: 14 amino acids. CDR1 and CDR2 from the germline V gene are SGHDT and YYEEEE. Trimming removed 2 bases from V and 3 bases from J; junction bases left unmatched: 5. DNA of the CDR3: TGTGCCAGCAGCTTTGGACAGGAATACTACGAGCAGTACTTC. Amino acid sequence: CASSFGQEYYEQYF.

The chain joins TRBV7-9 to TRBJ1-1; TRBD1 is a possible D gene (6 bases). The CDR3 totals 14 residues. Trimming removed 1 base from V and 5 bases from J, with 11 bases in between. Germline assignment: CDR1 SEHNR and CDR2 FQNEAQ (reference sequence). Here the CDR3 reads CASSLEGVWTEAFF. CDR3 bases: TGTGCCAGCAGCTTAGAGGGGGTGTGGACTGAAGCTTTCTTT.

The chain recombines TRBV30 with TRBJ1-2; 7 nucleotides line up with TRBD1. Germline V lookup: CDR1 GTSNPN, CDR2 SVGIG (reference sequence). V was pared by 1 base and J by 4 bases, with 15 bases of the junction left unmatched. The CDR3 sequence is 17 residues long. For the CDR3, the DNA is TGTGCCTGGAGTGGGGGGACAGCACTTAGGAATGCCTATGGCTACACCTTC. Its protein is CAWSGGTALRNAYGYTF.

The chain joins TRBV5-4 to TRBJ2-6; D perhaps matches TRBD2 (6 bases). The V gene's germline CDR1 is SGHNT and CDR2 YYREEE (reference sequence). CDR3 length: 14 amino acids. V lost 9 bases to trimming and J lost 1 base, with 11 bases between them. The CDR3 sequence is CATSAGSGANVLTF. CDR3 sequence (DNA): TGTGCCACCTCGGCGGGGTCTGGGGCCAACGTCCTGACTTTC.

The rearrangement uses TRBV7-8 and TRBJ2-5; TRBD2 matches 10 bases. J lost 4 bases, V lost 5 bases, and 7 bases had no gene match. CDR3 size: 15 residues. Germline CDR1 reads SGHVS; CDR2 reads FQNEAQ. The CDR3: CASSKLAGEGETQYF. The CDR3 DNA is TGTGCCAGCAGCAAGCTAGCGGGAGAAGGAGAGACCCAGTACTTC. The full variable domain, rest sourced from reference TRBV7-8 and TRBJ2-5, is GAGVSQSPRYKVAKRGQDVALRCDPISGHVSLFWYQQALGQGPEFLTYFQNEAQLDKSGLPSDRFFAERPEGSVSTLKIQRTQQEDSAVYLCASSKLAGEGETQYFGPGTRLLVL.

The chain's CDR3 is CASSSLSGNTIYF. The CDR3 region has the DNA TGTGCCAGTAGTTCACTCTCTGGAAACACCATATATTTT. V gene TRBV2 combines with J gene TRBJ1-3; D not certain. Between the trimmed V and J ends, which lost 9 bases and 0 bases, there was a span of 9 bases. Germline values: CDR1 SNHLY, CDR2 FYNNEI. The CDR3 has 13 residues.

The rearrangement links TRBV6-5 to TRBJ2-2; 7 bases align to TRBD2. Germline CDR1 reads MNHEY; CDR2 reads SVGAGI. Germline trimming cut 2 bases from V and 4 bases from J; bases unmatched to any gene: 1. CDR3 length: 14 residues. The CDR3 spells CASSYGEGTGELFF. The CDR3 DNA follows: TGTGCCAGCAGTTACGGGGAGGGCACCGGGGAGCTGTTTTTT.

The V and J genes are TRBV5-1 and TRBJ2-1; TRBD2 aligns across 11 bases. The CDR3 loop spans 15 amino acids. Losses at the gene ends were 6 bases for V and 9 bases for J; bases not matched to a gene: 11. CDR1 and CDR2 from the germline V gene are SGHRS and YFSETQ. CDR3 bases: TGCGCCAGCACGAATATAGCGGGAGGGCCGGGTGAGCAGTTCTTC. Protein sequence: CASTNIAGGPGEQFF.

This chain connects TRBV13 to TRBJ2-7; TRBD2 aligns across 10 bases. The CDR3 extends over 14 amino acids. Unmatched junction bases numbered 4, after V lost 1 base and J lost 7 bases. Germline CDR1 PRHDT, CDR2 FYEKMQ (reference sequence). DNA of the CDR3: TGTGCCAGCAGCTTAGTAGCGGGGGGCGGTGAGCAGTACTTC. Its protein product is CASSLVAGGGEQYF. The full variable domain, its missing parts supplied by reference TRBV13 and TRBJ2-7, is AAGVIQSPRHLIKEKRETATLKCYPIPRHDTVYWYQQGPGQDPQFLISFYEKMQSDKGSIPDRFSAQQFSDYHSELNMSSLELGDSALYFCASSLVAGGGEQYFGPGTRLTVT.

Comment on this clone: Other nucleotide sequences in the sample specify the same CDR3. The chain is built from TRBV5-4 and TRBJ1-1; no firm D call. V dropped 1 base and J dropped 2 bases, with 6 bases sitting between them. Germline CDR1 SGHNT, CDR2 YYREEE (reference sequence). The length of the CDR3 is 13 residues. In DNA, the CDR3 is TGTGCCAGCAGCTTGTCTGTCAACACTGAAGCTTTCTTT. It yields the protein CASSLSVNTEAFF. The whole variable domain, remainder taken from reference TRBV5-4 and TRBJ1-1, is ETGVTQSPTHLIKTRGQQVTLRCSSQSGHNTVSWYQQALGQGPQFIFQYYREEENGRGNFPPRFSGLQFPNYSSELNVNALELDDSALYLCASSLSVNTEAFFGQGTRLTVV.

This chain connects TRBV7-9 to TRBJ2-7; perhaps TRBD1 as D (6 bases). Trimming took off 3 bases at V and 2 bases at J, with 14 bases between the two ends. The V gene's germline CDR1 is SEHNR and CDR2 FQNEAQ (reference sequence). This CDR3 contains 15 residues. The CDR3 spells CASSFGQPSAYEQYF. The DNA of the CDR3 is TGTGCCAGCAGCTTTGGACAGCCTTCCGCCTACGAGCAGTACTTC.

The V and J genes are TRBV7-2 and TRBJ2-7; 8 bases match TRBD1. The V gene's germline CDR1 is SGHTA and CDR2 FQGNSA. CDR3 size: 13 residues. After removal of 2 bases from V and 3 bases from J, the junction contained 0 bases not matched to a gene. The CDR3 DNA sequence: TGTGCCAGCAGCTTAACAGGGGGCTACGAGCAGTACTTC. It codes for CASSLTGGYEQYF.

This CDR3 reads CASSLGDWETQYF. DNA for the CDR3: TGCGCCAGCAGCTTGGGCGATTGGGAGACCCAGTACTTC. This sequence joins TRBV5-1 and TRBJ2-5; D is unresolved. The germline V and J ends were trimmed by 0 bases and 5 bases, with 8 bases remaining between them. Germline CDR1 and CDR2: SGHRS and YFSETQ. The CDR3 consists of 13 residues.

In regard to this clone: At one end the junction does not follow the germline gene, possibly because of a read error. The J gene is TRBJ2-7, the V gene TRBV7-9; 13 positions match TRBD2. This CDR3 is 17 amino acids long. CDR1 and CDR2 (germline): SEHNR, FQNEAQ (reference sequence). Here the CDR3 DNA reads TGTGCCAGCAACTTAGGGCGGACTAGCGGGGGAGGGGACGAGCAGTACTTC. It encodes CASNLGRTSGGGDEQYF.

This chain links TRBV4-1 with TRBJ1-4; D not certain. This CDR3 contains 16 residues. V lost 4 bases, J lost 2 bases, and 14 bases lay in between. CDR1 and CDR2 from the germline V gene are MGHRA and YSYEKL. The CDR3 is CASSPAGGSTNEKLFF. The CDR3 nucleotides are TGCGCCAGCAGCCCCGCGGGAGGGTCGACTAATGAAAAACTGTTTTTT.

The rearrangement links TRBV2 to TRBJ2-7; D may be TRBD2 (6 bases). The V end lost 8 bases, the J end lost 6 bases, and 17 bases lay between the germline ends. Germline CDR1 is SNHLY and CDR2 is FYNNEI. The CDR3 runs 13 residues. CDR3: CASAGLRKGEQYF. CDR3 nucleotides: TGTGCCAGCGCGGGGCTACGTAAGGGCGAGCAGTACTTC.

The chain has TRBV28 and TRBJ1-5; D gene ambiguous. The V end was cut by 5 bases, the J end by 4 bases, with 6 bases between. Germline V gene lookup returns CDR1 MDHEN and CDR2 SYDVKM. The CDR3 runs 12 residues. The CDR3 coding sequence is TGTGCCAGCAGTGTGACTAATCAGCCCCAGCATTTT. It yields the protein CASSVTNQPQHF.

CDR3: CSVEEIIEERTGPYNEQFF. The CDR3 nucleotides read TGCAGCGTTGAAGAAATCATAGAAGAAAGGACAGGGCCCTACAATGAGCAGTTCTTC. The chain employs TRBV29-1 and TRBJ2-1; 8 nucleotides align to TRBD1. V lost 0 bases and J lost 2; bases outside the gene matches: 15. From germline, CDR1 is SQVTM and CDR2 ANQGSEA. This CDR3 has 19 residues.

This sequence joins TRBV25-1 and TRBJ1-1; TRBD1 matches 8 bases. CDR3 size: 13 residues. CDR1 and CDR2 from the germline V gene are MGHDK and SYGVNS. The V gene end was trimmed by 4 bases and the J gene end by 4 bases; junction bases not matched to a gene: 2. CDR3 DNA sequence: TGTGCCAGCAGTGCAGGGACAGGCACTGAAGCTTTCTTT. Translated: CASSAGTGTEAFF. Full variable domain (outside the CDR3, taken from reference TRBV25-1 and TRBJ1-1): EADIYQTPRYLVIGTGKKITLECSQTMGHDKMYWYQQDPGMELHLIHYSYGVNSTEKGDLSSESTVSRIRTEHFPLTLESARPSHTSQYLCASSAGTGTEAFFGQGTRLTVV.

The rearrangement uses TRBV30 and TRBJ2-6; maybe TRBD1 (5 bases). CDR1 is GTSNPN and CDR2 is SVGIG in the germline V gene (reference sequence). This CDR3 spans 14 amino acids. V was pared by 6 bases and J by 0 bases, with 9 bases between. The CDR3 reads CACKGSSGANVLTF. Here the CDR3 DNA reads TGTGCCTGCAAGGGGTCCTCTGGGGCCAACGTCCTGACTTTC.

The chain employs TRBV30 and TRBJ1-2; TRBD1 is a possible D gene (6 bases). Germline CDR1 reads GTSNPN; CDR2 reads SVGIG (reference sequence). Trimming took off 3 bases at V and 4 bases at J, with 27 bases between the two ends. The CDR3 covers 18 residues. The CDR3 DNA reads TGTGCCTGGAGACAGGGTGTAGGGTCCCCCATTTTTCCCTATGGCTACACCTTC. Residues: CAWRQGVGSPIFPYGYTF.

This chain uses TRBV27 with TRBJ1-1; D is possibly TRBD1 (6 bases). From germline, CDR1 is MNHEY and CDR2 SMNVEV (reference sequence). This CDR3 spans 14 amino acids. Trimming stripped 6 bases from V and 0 bases from J, with 11 bases between. The CDR3: CASRYRAMNTEAFF. CDR3 nucleotide sequence: TGTGCCAGCAGATACAGGGCCATGAACACTGAAGCTTTCTTT.

The rearrangement uses TRBV5-5 and TRBJ2-1; D possibly corresponds to TRBD1 (6 bases). The CDR3 has 15 residues. Between the trimmed V and J ends, which lost 5 bases and 4 bases, there was a span of 16 bases. The germline gives CDR1 SGHKS, CDR2 YYEKEE (reference sequence). The CDR3 DNA reads as TGTGCCAGCAGTTCTTTTTCCGGACAGTACAATGAGCAGTTCTTC. Its protein product is CASSSFSGQYNEQFF.

The chain employs TRBV5-1 and TRBJ2-5, with TRBD1 matching 8 bases. The CDR3 covers 14 residues. The junction had 9 bases not matched to a gene; V was cut back by 4 bases and J by 7 bases. Germline-derived CDR1 and CDR2 are SGHRS and YFSETQ. The CDR3 loop is CASSNADRGPTQYF. The CDR3 DNA reads TGCGCCAGCAGCAACGCCGACAGGGGCCCGACCCAGTACTTC. The complete variable domain, with remaining parts taken from reference TRBV5-1 and TRBJ2-5, reads KAGVTQTPRYLIKTRGQQVTLSCSPISGHRSVSWYQQTPGQGLQFLFEYFSETQRNKGNFPGRFSGRQFSNSRSEMNVSTLELGDSALYLCASSNADRGPTQYFGPGTRLLVL.

The V and J genes are TRBV18 and TRBJ2-5; D gene uncertain. The germline CDR1 and CDR2 sequences are KGHSH and LQKENI. CDR3 size: 13 residues. The V end lost 2 bases, the J end lost 2 bases, and 6 bases lay between the germline ends. The CDR3 DNA reads as TGTGCCAGCTCACCAGCGAGACAAGAGACCCAGTACTTC. It translates to CASSPARQETQYF.